These T cell receptor beta chains were read from a single sample in a study of cytomegalovirus exposure and HLA in healthy donors. Using immunoSEQ multiplex PCR, the repertoire was profiled, and TCRdb retains in-frame clones only, with some absent. The table includes 130,000 or so clones, approximately 72% detected once. The sample taken for sequencing was PBMCs. These receptors originate from a man between 18 and 35 years old in good health and CMV-seronegative. The CDR3 runs from the conserved cysteine through the conserved F or W. A D gene is named only where the DNA matches it firmly. Clone size, where shown, is once, few, many, or a class for clones that have expanded.

clone size | J gene | D gene | V gene | CDR3 protein | CDR3 DNA
- | TRBJ2-3 | TRBD2 | TRBV6-6 | CASSPPSGRGTDTQYF | TGTGCCAGCAGCCCCCCTAGCGGGAGAGGGACAGATACGCAGTATTTT
few | TRBJ2-7 | - | TRBV28 | CASSFWVGRGQYF | TGTGCCAGCAGTTTTTGGGTGGGGCGGGGGCAGTACTTC
- | TRBJ1-5 | - | TRBV2 | CASSIRGSNQPQHF | TGTGCCAGCAGTATAAGAGGGAGCAATCAGCCCCAGCATTTT
- | TRBJ2-1 | - | TRBV6-6 | CASSHRGSYNEQFF | TGTGCCAGCAGTCACCGGGGGTCCTACAATGAGCAGTTCTTC
few | TRBJ1-3 | - | TRBV28 | CASTLGLTESGNTIYF | TGTGCCAGCACCCTAGGCCTGACAGAATCTGGAAACACCATATATTTT
- | TRBJ2-5 | - | TRBV5-4 | CASSLSGTQETQYF | TGTGCCAGCAGCTTGTCCGGGACTCAAGAGACCCAGTACTTC
- | TRBJ2-7 | - | TRBV6-1 | CASSEAIYEQYF | TGTGCCAGCAGTGAAGCGATTTACGAGCAGTACTTC
- | TRBJ2-3 | - | TRBV9 | CASSYLAHPSTDTQYF | TGTGCCAGCAGCTATCTAGCCCACCCTAGCACAGATACGCAGTATTTT
- | TRBJ2-7 | TRBD1 | TRBV7-9 | CSSSLGQGAYEQYF | TGTTCCAGCAGCTTAGGACAGGGAGCCTACGAGCAGTACTTC
- | TRBJ1-5 | TRBD1 | TRBV28 | CASSPNEGQGHQPQHF | TGTGCCAGCAGTCCCAACGAAGGACAGGGGCATCAGCCCCAGCATTTT
once | TRBJ2-1 | - | TRBV7-2 | CASSFRQGSYNEQFF | TGTGCCAGCAGCTTCCGGCAGGGGTCCTACAATGAGCAGTTCTTC
once | TRBJ2-2 | - | TRBV10-1 | CASSESGGANTGELFF | TGCGCCAGCAGTGAGTCGGGCGGGGCTAACACCGGGGAGCTGTTTTTT
- | TRBJ2-3 | - | TRBV6-6 | CASKSSTDTQYF | TGTGCCAGCAAAAGCAGCACAGATACGCAGTATTTT
few | TRBJ2-1 | - | TRBV29-1 | CSVDYGGARFF | TGCAGCGTTGATTACGGGGGAGCGCGGTTCTTC
- | TRBJ2-5 | TRBD2 | TRBV5-1 | CASSLSGGVQETQYF | TGCGCCAGCAGCTTGAGCGGGGGAGTTCAAGAGACCCAGTACTTC
- | TRBJ1-2 | - | TRBV27 | CASSLPAGQGGSGYTF | TGTGCCAGCAGTTTACCCGCCGGGCAGGGTGGAAGCGGCTACACCTTC
- | TRBJ2-2 | - | TRBV29-1 | CSVEKPLPNTGELFF | TGCAGCGTTGAGAAGCCCCTGCCAAACACCGGGGAGCTGTTTTTT
- | TRBJ2-7 | - | TRBV7-8 | CASSPRAGSSYEQYF | TGTGCCAGCAGCCCCCGGGCGGGGAGCTCCTACGAGCAGTACTTC
- | TRBJ2-7 | TRBD1 | TRBV30 | CAWSGGTGVNGEQYF | TGTGCCTGGAGCGGCGGGACAGGGGTGAATGGTGAGCAGTACTTC
- | TRBJ2-3 | - | TRBV29-1 | CSVVRTQSTDTQYF | TGCAGCGTTGTTCGGACACAGAGCACAGATACGCAGTATTTT
- | TRBJ2-3 | TRBD1 | TRBV28 | CASSFPGQAAF | TGTGCCAGCAGTTTCCCCGGACAGGCTGCTTTT
few | TRBJ1-5 | - | TRBV19 | CASSIEGHKGDSNQPQHF | TGTGCCAGTAGTATAGAGGGACATAAGGGAGACAGCAATCAGCCCCAGCATTTT
- | TRBJ1-2 | TRBD1 | TRBV28 | CASHRQGDGYTF | TGTGCCAGCCACAGACAGGGCGATGGCTACACCTTC
- | TRBJ2-7 | TRBD1 | TRBV7-2 | CASSFFLAGQGTYEQYF | TGTGCCAGCAGCTTCTTTTTAGCGGGACAGGGGACCTACGAGCAGTACTTC
- | TRBJ2-7 | TRBD1 | TRBV10-3 | CAIKGQTGDYEQYF | TGTGCCATCAAGGGACAGACAGGGGACTACGAGCAGTACTTC
- | TRBJ2-7 | TRBD1 | TRBV6-5 | CASSYDPGTGDREQYF | TGTGCCAGCAGTTACGATCCCGGGACAGGGGATCGTGAGCAGTACTTC
- | TRBJ2-7 | TRBD1 | TRBV5-1 | CASSSGDRVFHEQYF | TGCGCCAGCAGCTCCGGGGACAGGGTGTTCCACGAGCAGTACTTC
- | TRBJ2-7 | TRBD1 | TRBV6-1 | CASRTGQGGYEQYF | TGTGCCAGCAGGACCGGACAGGGTGGCTACGAGCAGTACTTC
few | TRBJ2-1 | - | TRBV5-1 | CASSTRVGSYNEQFF | TGCGCCAGCAGCACCAGGGTCGGCTCCTACAATGAGCAGTTCTTC
- | TRBJ2-7 | TRBD2 | TRBV19 | CASSPGLAGAYEQYF | TGTGCCAGTAGCCCCGGACTAGCGGGAGCCTACGAGCAGTACTTC
few | TRBJ2-1 | TRBD1 | TRBV29-1 | CSAGTGIPHEQFF | TGCAGCGCCGGGACAGGGATTCCCCATGAGCAGTTCTTC
few | TRBJ1-5 | - | TRBV30 | CAWSMGAYSNQPQHF | TGTGCCTGGAGTATGGGGGCGTATAGCAATCAGCCCCAGCATTTT
few | TRBJ2-7 | TRBD2 | TRBV5-4 | CASRRWGGVDYEQYF | TGTGCCAGCAGGAGGTGGGGGGGAGTTGACTACGAGCAGTACTTC
- | TRBJ2-2 | TRBD2 | TRBV6-1 | CTTYSGREFPGELFF | TGTACCACGTATTCAGGGAGGGAGTTCCCCGGGGAGCTGTTTTTT
- | TRBJ2-3 | - | TRBV27 | CASSLGPILRDTQYF | TGTGCCAGCAGTTTGGGGCCGATACTTAGGGATACGCAGTATTTT
- | TRBJ1-5 | - | TRBV14 | CASSPTGGPNQPQHF | TGTGCCAGCAGCCCCACCGGGGGACCCAATCAGCCCCAGCATTTT
- | TRBJ2-4 | - | TRBV4-3 | CASSQELGLQNIQYF | TGCGCCAGCAGCCAGGAGCTGGGGCTCCAAAACATTCAGTACTTC
few | TRBJ2-7 | - | TRBV14 | CASSQDLGGEQYF | TGTGCCAGCAGCCAAGATCTCGGAGGTGAGCAGTACTTC
- | TRBJ2-2 | - | TRBV10-2 | CASSPTGELFF | TGCGCCAGCAGTCCGACCGGGGAGCTGTTTTTT
- | TRBJ1-2 | - | TRBV7-9 | CSSSQAGYGYTF | TGTTCCAGCAGCCAAGCGGGCTATGGCTACACCTTC
- | TRBJ2-1 | - | TRBV29-1 | CSVDRSVGNEQFF | TGCAGCGTCGACAGGAGCGTTGGGAATGAGCAGTTCTTC
- | TRBJ1-5 | - | TRBV28 | CASGDLRANQPQHF | TGTGCCAGCGGTGACTTAAGAGCGAATCAGCCCCAGCATTTT
- | TRBJ2-2 | TRBD1 | TRBV4-1 | CASSQGTVNGRELFF | TGCGCCAGCAGCCAGGGGACAGTCAATGGGCGGGAGCTGTTTTTT
- | TRBJ2-3 | - | TRBV5-1 | CASSLGQGYTDTQYF | TGCGCCAGCAGCTTGGGGCAGGGATACACAGATACGCAGTATTTT
- | TRBJ2-7 | TRBD1 | TRBV27 | CASSLFGQGAEEQYF | TGTGCCAGCAGTTTATTTGGACAGGGGGCAGAAGAGCAGTACTTC
- | TRBJ2-2 | TRBD2 | TRBV5-1 | CASSLGLAGVLAGELFF | TGCGCCAGCAGCCTAGGACTAGCGGGAGTCTTAGCCGGGGAGCTGTTTTTT
few | TRBJ2-7 | - | TRBV5-5 | CASSLVSVASYEQYF | TGTGCCAGCAGCTTGGTTTCGGTCGCTTCCTACGAGCAGTACTTC
- | TRBJ1-2 | - | TRBV7-2 | CASSPRQINYGYTF | TGTGCCAGCAGCCCCCGACAAATAAACTATGGCTACACCTTC
- | TRBJ1-3 | - | TRBV6-4 | CASSDSKRGGDTIYF | TGTGCCAGCAGTGACTCGAAGCGAGGGGGAGACACCATATATTTT
- | TRBJ2-5 | TRBD1 | TRBV13 | CASSSRKTGAEETQYF | TGTGCCAGCAGCTCACGGAAGACAGGGGCGGAGGAGACCCAGTACTTC
- | TRBJ1-1 | TRBD1 | TRBV30 | CAWGTERNTEAFF | TGTGCCTGGGGGACAGAAAGGAACACTGAAGCTTTCTTT
- | TRBJ1-5 | TRBD1 | TRBV19 | CASSIRGYSNQPQHF | TGTGCCAGTAGTATCAGGGGGTATAGCAATCAGCCCCAGCATTTT